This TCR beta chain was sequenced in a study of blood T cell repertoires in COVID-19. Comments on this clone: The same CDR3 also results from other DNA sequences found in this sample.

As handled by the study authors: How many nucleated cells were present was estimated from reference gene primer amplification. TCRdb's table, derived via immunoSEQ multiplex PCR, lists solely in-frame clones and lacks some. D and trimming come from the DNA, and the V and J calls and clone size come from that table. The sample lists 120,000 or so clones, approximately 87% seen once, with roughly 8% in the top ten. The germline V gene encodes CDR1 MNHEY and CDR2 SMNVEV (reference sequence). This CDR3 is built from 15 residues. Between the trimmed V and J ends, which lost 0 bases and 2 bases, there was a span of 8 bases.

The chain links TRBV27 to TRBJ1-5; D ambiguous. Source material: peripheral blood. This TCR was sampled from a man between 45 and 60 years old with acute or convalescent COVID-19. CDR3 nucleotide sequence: TGTGCCAGCAGTTTATCGGCGGGCCGCAATCAGCCCCAGCATTTT. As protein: CASSLSAGRNQPQHF.